The rows below give T cell receptor beta chains drawn from one sample of a study of T cell repertoires in cytomegalovirus infection. Their recognized antigens are unknown. TCRdb reanalysed the reads using MiXCR and keeps one entry per CDR3 protein. This table holds 900,000 to 950,000 distinct CDR3 sequences, 30% to 40% found once. Sequenced material: cultured CD8+ T cells from PBMCs, taken from culture after CMV antigen stimulation. The source is a human donor in good health (CMV status not recorded). Some clones in this sample may be carry-over from other donors' samples. The CDR3 runs from the conserved cysteine through the conserved F or W. The D gene is left open where the match is weak. Part of the rows lack a size; the others show once, few, many or a class for expanded clones.

clone_size	d_call	j_call	v_call	cdr3_aa	cdr3_nt
few	TRBD2	TRBJ2-7	TRBV13	CASSLGGTSSYEQYF	TGTGCCAGCAGCTTAGGGGGGACTAGCTCCTACGAGCAGTACTTC
.	TRBD2	TRBJ2-3	TRBV6-1	CASNPLAGGLTDTQYF	TGTGCCAGCAACCCACTAGCGGGGGGGCTGACAGATACGCAGTATTTT
.	.	TRBJ2-1	TRBV14	CASSQESLGSYNEQFF	TGTGCCAGCAGCCAAGAAAGTCTTGGGTCCTACAATGAGCAGTTCTTC
few	.	TRBJ2-1	TRBV6-6	CASIPWKAHNEQFF	TGTGCCAGCATTCCATGGAAGGCTCACAATGAGCAGTTCTTC
.	.	TRBJ2-7	TRBV7-9	CASTTEGREQYF	TGTGCCAGCACCACGGAGGGCCGCGAGCAGTACTTC
.	.	TRBJ2-1	TRBV27	CASSRGVVVNEQFF	TGTGCCAGCAGCAGGGGGGTCGTGGTCAATGAGCAGTTCTTC
.	.	TRBJ1-2	TRBV7-9	CASSLRGYDYGYTF	TGTGCCAGCAGCCTCAGGGGTTACGACTATGGCTACACCTTC
.	.	TRBJ1-3	TRBV19	CASSPGPPGNTIYF	TGTGCCAGTAGTCCCGGACCTCCTGGAAACACCATATATTTT
.	TRBD2	TRBJ2-7	TRBV6-1	CASSALSGGFVYEQYF	TGTGCCAGCAGTGCCCTTAGCGGGGGGTTCGTCTACGAGCAGTACTTC
.	.	TRBJ2-1	TRBV6-1	CASSDEDPREQFF	TGTGCCAGCAGTGACGAGGACCCCAGGGAGCAGTTCTTC
.	.	TRBJ2-7	TRBV13	CASSLTQLRSYEQYF	TGTGCCAGCAGCTTAACCCAGTTACGGTCGTACGAGCAGTACTTC
many	TRBD1	TRBJ1-2	TRBV7-8	CASSLGGQGNYGYTF	TGTGCCAGCAGCTTAGGAGGACAGGGAAACTATGGCTACACCTTC
.	.	TRBJ1-5	TRBV7-2	CASSQGWQNQPQHF	TGTGCCAGCAGCCAGGGGTGGCAGAACCAGCCCCAGCATTTT
.	.	TRBJ1-3	TRBV7-9	CASSSTDSTSSSGNTIYF	TGTGCCAGCAGCTCGACCGATTCTACTTCTAGCTCTGGAAACACCATATATTTT
many	.	TRBJ2-5	TRBV7-6	CASSPTGAGETQYF	TGTGCCAGCAGCCCCACGGGGGCCGGGGAGACCCAGTACTTC
.	.	TRBJ2-4	TRBV19	CASSILTGSVRNIQYF	TGTGCCAGTAGTATTTTGACAGGATCGGTGAGAAACATTCAGTACTTC
.	TRBD2	TRBJ2-4	TRBV25-1	CASSDGRGWPNIQYF	TGTGCCAGCAGTGACGGGAGGGGGTGGCCAAACATTCAGTACTTC
few	TRBD1	TRBJ2-2	TRBV7-6	CASSRDRGRSYTGELFF	TGTGCCAGCAGTCGGGACAGGGGCCGATCCTACACCGGGGAGCTGTTTTTT
.	.	TRBJ1-5	TRBV4-1	CASSQDSHQPQHF	TGCGCCAGCAGCCAGGACAGTCATCAGCCCCAGCATTTT
.	.	TRBJ2-3	TRBV7-6	CASSLARPSEVIDTQYF	TGTGCCAGCAGCTTAGCGCGCCCTAGCGAGGTTATAGATACGCAGTATTTT
.	.	TRBJ1-2	TRBV2	CASSEPGDYGYTF	TGTGCCAGCAGTGAACCGGGTGACTATGGCTACACCTTC
few	.	TRBJ1-6	TRBV5-6	CASSLAAVRAYNSPLHF	TGTGCCAGCAGCTTGGCGGCGGTGAGGGCCTATAATTCACCCCTCCACTTT
.	TRBD1	TRBJ1-2	TRBV7-9	CASSLGDSFSLGYTF	TGTGCCAGCAGCTTAGGGGACAGCTTCAGCCTTGGCTACACCTTC
.	TRBD2	TRBJ2-2	TRBV11-2	CASSGSRETSGGYTGELFF	TGTGCCAGCAGCGGCAGCCGCGAGACTAGCGGGGGTTACACCGGGGAGCTGTTTTTT
few	.	TRBJ2-3	TRBV19	CASNPSSVTPDTQYF	TGTGCCAGTAACCCCTCTAGCGTTACCCCAGATACGCAGTATTTT
few	.	TRBJ1-1	TRBV14	CASSRTGTLRNTEAFF	TGTGCCAGCAGCCGTACCGGGACTCTGAGAAACACTGAAGCTTTCTTT
many	TRBD2	TRBJ2-3	TRBV6-1	CASSRPAGGFTDTQYF	TGTGCCAGCAGTCGTCCAGCGGGGGGGTTCACAGATACGCAGTATTTT
few	.	TRBJ1-1	TRBV10-3	CAISELRTGNTEAFF	TGTGCCATCAGTGAGCTGCGAACAGGGAACACTGAAGCTTTCTTT
once	TRBD1	TRBJ2-7	TRBV18	CASSPGRTGDYEQYF	TGTGCCAGCTCACCCGGGAGGACAGGGGACTACGAGCAGTACTTC
.	.	TRBJ1-1	TRBV29-1	CSVEGGGSTEAFF	TGCAGCGTTGAAGGGGGTGGGAGCACTGAAGCTTTCTTT
.	.	TRBJ1-1	TRBV12-3/TRBV12-4	CASSPLGVITEAFF	TGTGCCAGCAGTCCCCTTGGGGTTATCACTGAAGCTTTCTTT
.	.	TRBJ1-1	TRBV18	CASSPLGLAGQNTEAFF	TGTGCCAGCTCACCACTCGGGTTAGCGGGACAGAACACTGAAGCTTTCTTT
many	.	TRBJ1-2	TRBV7-2	CASSSGQRDGYTF	TGTGCCAGCAGTTCGGGCCAGAGGGATGGCTACACCTTC
medium-sized	.	TRBJ1-6	TRBV6-5	CASSYWGVGLDNSPLHF	TGTGCCAGCAGTTACTGGGGGGTGGGATTGGATAATTCACCCCTCCACTTT
few	.	TRBJ1-3	TRBV19	CASSTHREAAGNTIYF	TGTGCCAGTAGTACCCACAGGGAGGCGGCTGGAAACACCATATATTTT
.	.	TRBJ1-5	TRBV7-6	CVSSEQGTNQPQHF	TGTGTCAGCAGCGAACAGGGAACGAATCAGCCCCAGCATTTT
.	.	TRBJ1-2	TRBV5-1	CASSPRAPSTEPYF	TGCGCCAGCAGCCCCAGGGCCCCCAGTACGGAACCCTACTTC
.	TRBD2	TRBJ2-5	TRBV5-4	CASSRAGLAGVETQYF	TGTGCCAGCAGCAGAGCGGGACTAGCGGGGGTGGAGACCCAGTACTTC
many	TRBD2	TRBJ2-1	TRBV19	CASSREGLNEQFF	TGTGCCAGTAGTCGGGAGGGGCTGAATGAGCAGTTCTTC